These T cell receptor beta chains were read from a single sample in a study of shared clonotypes between healthy human individuals. The repertoire was sequenced with immunoSEQ multiplex PCR; TCRdb's copy has only in-frame clones and lacks some. The sample shows about 1.1 million clones, 70% to 85% of them seen only once. The specimen sequenced was memory CD4+ T cells from PBMCs. These receptors came from a young man in good health. Some clones in this sample may be carry-over from other donors' samples. Each CDR3 is given with its conserved first and last residue. D genes are given only for firm matches. The size field is filled for only some rows; it gives once, few, many or a size class.

V: TRBV9
J: TRBJ2-2
size: -
D: -
CDR3: CASSVVGSGTGELFF
DNA: TGTGCCAGCAGCGTAGTCGGGAGCGGTACCGGGGAGCTGTTTTTT

V: TRBV7-9
J: TRBJ2-1
size: -
D: TRBD2
CDR3: CASNNFVGTKQFF
DNA: TGTGCCAGCAATAATTTTGTGGGGACTAAGCAGTTCTTC

V: TRBV11-2
J: TRBJ1-4
size: few
D: -
CDR3: CASSRRGQRNEKLFF
DNA: TGTGCCAGCAGCCGCCGAGGACAGAGGAATGAAAAACTGTTTTTT

V: TRBV27
J: TRBJ2-7
size: -
D: TRBD1
CDR3: CASSLHRGQYEQYF
DNA: TGTGCCAGCAGTTTACACAGGGGGCAGTACGAGCAGTACTTC

V: TRBV7-3
J: TRBJ2-7
size: few
D: TRBD1
CDR3: CASSLRTGKYEQYF
DNA: TGTGCCAGCAGCTTACGGACAGGGAAATACGAGCAGTACTTC

V: TRBV27
J: TRBJ1-1
size: -
D: -
CDR3: CASSFGGFGTEAFF
DNA: TGTGCCAGTTCGTTCGGGGGTTTTGGCACTGAAGCTTTCTTT

V: TRBV30
J: TRBJ1-2
size: once
D: TRBD1
CDR3: CAWSHRGGGYTF
DNA: TGTGCCTGGAGCCACAGGGGTGGGGGCTACACCTTC

V: TRBV30
J: TRBJ2-1
size: -
D: -
CDR3: CAWVPGAYEQFF
DNA: TGTGCCTGGGTCCCGGGAGCATATGAGCAGTTCTTC

V: TRBV6-5
J: TRBJ1-1
size: few
D: TRBD1
CDR3: CASSRERTGNTEAFF
DNA: TGTGCCAGCAGCCGCGAGAGGACAGGGAACACTGAAGCTTTCTTT

V: TRBV28
J: TRBJ2-3
size: few
D: -
CDR3: CASSLTAGGAADTQYF
DNA: TGTGCCAGCAGTCTGACGGCGGGCGGGGCGGCCGATACGCAGTATTTT

V: TRBV7-9
J: TRBJ2-1
size: once
D: TRBD2
CDR3: CASSKLRGAYNEQFF
DNA: TGTGCCAGCAGTAAACTGCGGGGGGCCTACAATGAGCAGTTCTTC

V: TRBV30
J: TRBJ2-2
size: few
D: -
CDR3: CAWSRGPSGELFF
DNA: TGTGCCTGGAGTAGGGGCCCGTCCGGGGAGCTGTTTTTT

V: TRBV29-1
J: TRBJ1-2
size: -
D: TRBD1
CDR3: CSVVDRAGYGYTF
DNA: TGCAGCGTGGTGGACAGGGCGGGCTATGGCTACACCTTC

V: TRBV28
J: TRBJ1-3
size: -
D: TRBD1
CDR3: CASSPGTAGNTIYF
DNA: TGTGCCAGCAGTCCCGGGACAGCTGGAAACACCATATATTTT

V: TRBV30
J: TRBJ2-2
size: -
D: -
CDR3: CAWNSQLNTGELFF
DNA: TGTGCCTGGAATAGTCAGCTGAACACCGGGGAGCTGTTTTTT

V: TRBV5-3
J: TRBJ2-5
size: -
D: TRBD2
CDR3: CARSLSREVEETQYF
DNA: TGTGCCAGAAGCTTGTCGCGGGAGGTTGAAGAGACCCAGTACTTC

V: TRBV28
J: TRBJ2-7
size: -
D: TRBD2
CDR3: CASSIRTSGRYEQYF
DNA: TGTGCCAGCAGTATACGGACTAGCGGGAGGTACGAGCAGTACTTC

V: TRBV6-4
J: TRBJ2-7
size: -
D: -
CDR3: CASSERGVSAEQYF
DNA: TGTGCCAGCAGTGAAAGAGGCGTTAGCGCCGAGCAGTACTTC

V: TRBV11-2
J: TRBJ2-1
size: -
D: -
CDR3: CASTLNQGWTEQFF
DNA: TGTGCCAGCACCTTAAACCAGGGATGGACTGAGCAGTTCTTC

V: TRBV7-9
J: TRBJ2-7
size: -
D: -
CDR3: CASSLGYGIYEQYF
DNA: TGTGCCAGCAGCTTAGGATACGGAATCTACGAGCAGTACTTC

V: TRBV5-6
J: TRBJ1-1
size: -
D: -
CDR3: CASSLRGVNTEAFF
DNA: TGTGCCAGCAGCTTGCGGGGGGTGAACACTGAAGCTTTCTTT

V: TRBV28
J: TRBJ2-1
size: -
D: TRBD2
CDR3: CASSSRKTRGGRTYNEQFF
DNA: TGTGCCAGCAGTAGCCGGAAAACCCGCGGGGGGAGAACTTACAATGAGCAGTTCTTC

V: TRBV5-4
J: TRBJ2-7
size: -
D: TRBD2
CDR3: CASRETSGTYEQYF
DNA: TGTGCCAGCAGAGAGACTAGCGGCACCTACGAGCAGTACTTC

V: TRBV30
J: TRBJ1-1
size: -
D: -
CDR3: CAWSVTGEAFF
DNA: TGTGCCTGGAGCGTAACAGGGGAAGCTTTCTTT

V: TRBV5-6
J: TRBJ2-5
size: -
D: TRBD2
CDR3: CASSPLSGSAETQYF
DNA: TGTGCCAGCAGCCCCCTTAGCGGGAGTGCGGAGACCCAGTACTTC

V: TRBV14
J: TRBJ1-6
size: -
D: -
CDR3: CASSQDVRGAPLHF
DNA: TGTGCCAGCAGCCAAGATGTAAGGGGGGCACCCCTCCACTTT

V: TRBV29-1
J: TRBJ2-3
size: -
D: -
CDR3: CSVGEGGLKDTQYF
DNA: TGCAGCGTTGGGGAGGGGGGGCTTAAAGATACGCAGTATTTT

V: TRBV5-1
J: TRBJ1-1
size: -
D: TRBD1
CDR3: CASSLEIGQGTTEAFF
DNA: TGCGCCAGCAGCTTGGAAATTGGACAGGGGACCACTGAAGCTTTCTTT

V: TRBV7-2
J: TRBJ1-1
size: -
D: TRBD1
CDR3: CASSQRQGGSTEAFF
DNA: TGTGCCAGCAGCCAACGACAGGGAGGGAGCACTGAAGCTTTCTTT

V: TRBV4-1
J: TRBJ2-5
size: -
D: TRBD2
CDR3: CASSQDFGRTSGETQYF
DNA: TGCGCCAGCAGCCAAGATTTTGGTAGGACTAGCGGGGAGACCCAGTACTTC

V: TRBV11-2
J: TRBJ2-1
size: -
D: -
CDR3: CASSLQTNEQFF
DNA: TGTGCCAGCAGCTTACAGACTAATGAGCAGTTCTTC

V: TRBV28
J: TRBJ2-7
size: -
D: -
CDR3: CASSFSGREQYF
DNA: TGTGCCAGCAGTTTTTCGGGTAGGGAGCAGTACTTC

V: TRBV5-1
J: TRBJ1-1
size: -
D: TRBD1
CDR3: CASSSTGDTEAFF
DNA: TGCGCCAGCAGCTCTACAGGGGACACTGAAGCTTTCTTT

V: TRBV7-3
J: TRBJ2-5
size: -
D: TRBD2
CDR3: CASSLTAGVGETQYF
DNA: TGTGCCAGCAGCTTAACGGCGGGAGTAGGGGAGACCCAGTACTTC

V: TRBV29-1
J: TRBJ2-7
size: -
D: TRBD2
CDR3: CSAELAGGRYEQYF
DNA: TGCAGCGCCGAACTAGCGGGAGGTAGATACGAGCAGTACTTC

V: TRBV28
J: TRBJ2-2
size: -
D: -
CDR3: CAIISVGGTGELFF
DNA: TGTGCTATCATTAGCGTGGGGGGTACCGGGGAGCTGTTTTTT

V: TRBV4-2
J: TRBJ2-7
size: -
D: TRBD2
CDR3: CASSLEAGGPYEQYF
DNA: TGTGCCAGCAGCTTAGAAGCGGGAGGGCCGTACGAGCAGTACTTC

V: TRBV4-3
J: TRBJ2-7
size: -
D: -
CDR3: CASSQDLGASSYEQYF
DNA: TGCGCCAGCAGCCAAGATCTAGGAGCCAGCTCCTACGAGCAGTACTTC

V: TRBV29-1
J: TRBJ1-5
size: -
D: -
CDR3: CSVTGQPQHF
DNA: TGCAGCGTCACGGGGCAGCCCCAGCATTTT